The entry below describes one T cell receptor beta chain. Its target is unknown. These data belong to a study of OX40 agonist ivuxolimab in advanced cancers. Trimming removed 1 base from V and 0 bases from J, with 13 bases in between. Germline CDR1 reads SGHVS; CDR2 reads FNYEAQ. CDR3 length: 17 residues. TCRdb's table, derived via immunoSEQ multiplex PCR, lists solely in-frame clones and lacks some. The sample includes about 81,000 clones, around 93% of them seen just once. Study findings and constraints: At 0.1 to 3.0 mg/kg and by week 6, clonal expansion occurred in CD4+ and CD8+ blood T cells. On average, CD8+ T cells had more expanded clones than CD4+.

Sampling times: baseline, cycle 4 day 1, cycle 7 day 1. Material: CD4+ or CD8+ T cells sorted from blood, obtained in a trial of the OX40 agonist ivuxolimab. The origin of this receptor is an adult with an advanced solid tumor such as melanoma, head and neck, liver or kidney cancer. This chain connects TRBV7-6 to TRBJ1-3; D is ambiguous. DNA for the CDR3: TGTGCCAGCAGCTTAGGCGGCAGCCTGGACTCTGGAAACACCATATATTTT. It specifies CASSLGGSLDSGNTIYF.